These 15 T cell receptor beta chains originate from one sample sequenced in a study of blood T cell repertoires in COVID-19 (dated by TCRdb to 2018 to 2020). Library prep was done by the immunoSEQ multiplex PCR assay. Here the immuneACCESS table is served through TCRdb, limited to in-frame sequences with V and J called. Missing clones are a known gap in these copies; in checked studies unresolved V genes cover under half, and the rest lacks a known reason. This sample is represented by around 180,000 clones; roughly 80% of them were singletons. About 18% of the sample is in the top ten clones. Specimen: peripheral blood. These receptors were collected from a man in his 60s with active or convalescent COVID-19.

The rearrangement links TRBV23-1 to TRBJ1-1; 8 bases are shared with TRBD1. TRBV23-1 is designated an ORF whose function remains uncertain. The CDR3 is 18 amino acids. J was trimmed by 4 bases and V by 0 bases; bases with no gene match: 13. The CDR3 DNA follows: TGCGCCAGCAGTCAATCGAGGGAGGACAGGGCTCGGAGCACTGAAGCTTTCTTT. This translates into CASSQSREDRARSTEAFF.

J is TRBJ1-3 and V is TRBV28, with 7 bases that match TRBD1. The ends lost 6 bases at V and 0 bases at J; junction bases unmatched: 2. The germline gives CDR1 MDHEN, CDR2 SYDVKM. This CDR3 spans 14 amino acids. The CDR3 bases are TGTGCCAGCAGGGGACAGAGCTCTGGAAACACCATATATTTT. This codes for CASRGQSSGNTIYF.

The CDR3, as DNA: TGTGCCACCAGTGACCCACTGACTGAATCGAATCAGCCCCAGCATTTT. This sequence encodes CATSDPLTESNQPQHF. This chain connects TRBV24-1 to TRBJ1-5; no definite D call. The germline V gene has CDR1 KGHDR and CDR2 SFDVKD. The length of the CDR3 is 16 residues. Trimming cost V 4 bases and J 4 bases, with 16 bases left between them.

The chain joins TRBV10-3 to TRBJ2-7; 10 bases match TRBD2. Trimming took 10 bases from V and 3 from J; bases not matched to a gene: 18. This CDR3 is built from 17 residues. The V gene's germline CDR1 is ENHRY and CDR2 SYGVKD. Here the CDR3 reads CATFPSSGSEGDYEQYF. CDR3 coding DNA: TGTGCCACCTTCCCCTCTAGCGGGAGTGAAGGGGACTACGAGCAGTACTTC.

The chain has TRBV5-1 and TRBJ2-2; no reliable D call. V was clipped by 4 bases and J by 5 bases, with 9 bases between them. This CDR3 spans 13 amino acids. Germline V gene lookup returns CDR1 SGHRS and CDR2 YFSETQ. Here the CDR3 reads CASSLVSTGELFF. The CDR3 DNA reads TGCGCCAGCAGCCTGGTTTCGACCGGGGAGCTGTTTTTT.

This clone was observed a single time. J is TRBJ1-2 and V is TRBV6-1; D is ambiguous. The germline CDR1 and CDR2 sequences are MNHNS and SASEGT. Trimming removed 2 bases at V and 10 bases at J, with 20 bases between. The CDR3 extends over 15 amino acids. The CDR3 is CASSEIRAASGVYTF. The CDR3 DNA follows: TGTGCCAGCAGTGAAATTCGGGCGGCCTCGGGAGTCTACACCTTC.

The V and J genes are TRBV28 and TRBJ2-5, with TRBD2 identical over 9 bases. The V gene's germline CDR1 is MDHEN and CDR2 SYDVKM. With 8 bases clipped from V and 4 bases from J, the junction kept 2 bases outside the gene matches. This CDR3 is built from 12 residues. CDR3 sequence reads: CASGGRGETQYF. CDR3 coding DNA: TGTGCCAGCGGCGGGAGGGGAGAGACCCAGTACTTC.

The chain combines TRBV12-5 with TRBJ1-1, with D possibly matching TRBD1 (6 bases). The CDR3 covers 11 residues. The ends were cut back, 3 bases at V and 8 bases at J, with 7 bases in the middle. The germline V gene has CDR1 LGHNT and CDR2 FRNRAP. The CDR3 DNA sequence: TGTGCTAGTGGTTTCGGGACAGAAGCTTTCTTT. Amino acid sequence: CASGFGTEAFF.

This clone was detected only a few times. The CDR3 here is CASSPSRDRAVNEQFF. In nucleotides, the CDR3 is TGTGCCAGCAGCCCCTCTCGGGACAGGGCCGTCAATGAGCAGTTCTTC. The chain combines TRBV5-5 with TRBJ2-1, with 9 nucleotides matching TRBD1. The CDR3 totals 16 residues. CDR1 SGHKS and CDR2 YYEKEE come from the germline V gene (reference sequence). The V and J ends lost 4 bases and 6 bases, in that order; junction bases with no gene match: 11.

The V gene is TRBV28, the J gene TRBJ1-5, with TRBD1 matching over 7 bases. The CDR3 consists of 18 residues. Germline V gene lookup returns CDR1 MDHEN and CDR2 SYDVKM. J lost 9 bases, V lost 1 base, and 18 bases had no gene match. The CDR3 loop reads CASSLSPLIGTASRPQHF. As DNA, the CDR3 is TGTGCCAGCAGTTTATCGCCCCTAATCGGGACAGCTAGTCGGCCCCAGCATTTT.

The V and J genes are TRBV18 and TRBJ2-1; 7 bases map to TRBD1. CDR3 length: 15 amino acids. Looked up from germline, CDR1 is KGHSH and CDR2 is LQKENI. After removal of 4 bases from V and 5 bases from J, the junction contained 8 bases not matched to a gene. The CDR3 DNA sequence: TGTGCCAGCTCACTTCCCGGGACAGTTAACAATGAGCAGTTCTTC. Amino acid sequence: CASSLPGTVNNEQFF.

This clone was found once. This sequence joins TRBV15 and TRBJ2-2; 9 positions match TRBD2. Germline V gives CDR1 LNHNV, CDR2 YYDKDF (reference sequence). The V segment lost 1 base and the J segment 4 bases; nucleotides outside the gene matches: 16. The length of the CDR3 is 20 residues. The CDR3 region has the DNA TGTGCCACCAGCAGAGCACTCGGGGGGGGAGCGGGAGGTATCACCGGGGAGCTGTTTTTT. The encoded protein is CATSRALGGGAGGITGELFF. Using reference TRBV15 and TRBJ2-2 for the parts outside the CDR3, the full variable domain is DAMVIQNPRYQVTQFGKPVTLSCSQTLNHNVMYWYQQKSSQAPKLLFHYYDKDFNNEADTPDNFQSRRPNTSFCFLDIRSPGLGDTAMYLCATSRALGGGAGGITGELFFGEGSRLTVL.

CDR3 region: CASSRPGTSGRPYEQYF. CDR3 in DNA: TGCGCCAGCAGCCGTCCCGGGACTAGCGGGAGACCCTACGAGCAGTACTTC. This chain uses TRBV5-1 with TRBJ2-7; 14 bases agree with TRBD2. Trimming removed 4 bases from V and 2 bases from J; junction bases left unmatched: 8. There are 17 residues in the CDR3. CDR1 and CDR2 (germline): SGHRS, YFSETQ.

The chain carries TRBV19 and TRBJ1-1, with D possibly TRBD1 on 6 matching bases. The CDR3 is made up of 14 amino acids. CDR1 is LNHDA and CDR2 is SQIVND in the germline V gene (reference sequence). Trimming took off 8 bases at V and 1 base at J, with 14 bases between the two ends. The CDR3 nucleotides read TGTGCCAGTGGGAGCGGGGGGGCGAACACTGAAGCTTTCTTT. Residues: CASGSGGANTEAFF. The whole variable domain, filled in from reference TRBV19 and TRBJ1-1, reads DGGITQSPKYLFRKEGQNVTLSCEQNLNHDAMYWYRQDPGQGLRLIYYSQIVNDFQKGDIAEGYSVSREKKESFPLTVTSAQKNPTAFYLCASGSGGANTEAFFGQGTRLTVV.

The CDR3 loop reads CASRETGAPYEQYF. The CDR3, as DNA: TGTGCCAGCAGGGAGACAGGGGCGCCCTACGAGCAGTACTTC. The genes are TRBV28 and TRBJ2-7; 8 nucleotides line up with TRBD1. Trimming cost V 6 bases and J 2 bases; bases outside gene matches: 6. CDR3 length: 14 amino acids. CDR1 MDHEN and CDR2 SYDVKM come from the germline V gene. The whole variable domain, filled in from reference TRBV28 and TRBJ2-7, reads DVKVTQSSRYLVKRTGEKVFLECVQDMDHENMFWYRQDPGLGLRLIYFSYDVKMKEKGDIPEGYSVSREKKERFSLILESASTNQTSMYLCASRETGAPYEQYFGPGTRLTVT.